This passage covers 19 T cell receptor beta chains from one sample sequenced in a study of blood T cells in healthy people across ages. Primed by a sample-barcoded 5' primer and a J-beta primer mix, a second PCR proceeded for about 7 to 11 cycles. TCRdb analysed the 5' RACE reads with MiXCR anew, one entry per CDR3 protein. The sample has approximately 1.5 million distinct CDR3 sequences; approximately 43% are singletons. The sample was blood. The receptor source for this set is a woman aged 18-30 years in good health.

The chain joins TRBV9 to TRBJ2-1; 7 positions match TRBD2. V gave up 4 bases and J gave up 6 bases; unmatched junction bases: 13. The CDR3 consists of 16 residues. Germline-derived CDR1 and CDR2 are SGDLS and YYNGEE. The CDR3 loop reads CASSPPMAGVCNEQFF. DNA for the CDR3: TGTGCCAGCAGCCCTCCGATGGCGGGAGTTTGCAATGAGCAGTTCTTC. The full variable domain, in which reference TRBV9 and TRBJ2-1 provide the parts outside the CDR3, is DSGVTQTPKHLITATGQRVTLRCSPRSGDLSVYWYQQSLDQGLQFLIQYYNGEERAKGNILERFSAQQFPDLHSELNLSSLELGDSALYFCASSPPMAGVCNEQFFGPGTRLTVL.

The sample holds a few counts of this clonotype. The chain joins TRBV25-1 to TRBJ2-7, with a possible D match to TRBD1 (6 bases). Trimming took off 2 bases at V and 7 bases at J, with 12 bases between the two ends. Germline V lookup: CDR1 MGHDK, CDR2 SYGVNS. The CDR3 totals 13 residues. The DNA of the CDR3 is TGTGCCAGCAGTGAACAACAGGGAAGGGAGCAGTACTTC. It specifies CASSEQQGREQYF.

This chain connects TRBV6-1 to TRBJ2-1, with 12 bases lining up with TRBD2. TRBJ2-7 explains the end of the DNA better; the J call may be wrong. The CDR3 has 15 amino acids. Germline-derived CDR1 and CDR2 are MNHNS and SASEGT. CDR3 sequence (DNA): TGTGCCACCAAGACTAGCGGGAGCTCCTACAATGAGCAGTACTTC. Protein sequence: CATKTSGSSYNEQYF.

In this sample, this clonotype turned up a few times. The rearrangement uses TRBV20-1 and TRBJ2-3; a possible D gene is TRBD1 (6 bases). This CDR3 is 13 amino acids long. V dropped 6 bases and J dropped 0 bases, with 10 bases sitting between them. CDR1 is DFQATT and CDR2 is SNEGSKA in the germline V gene (reference sequence). The CDR3 DNA reads TGCAGTGCAAGGACAGATAGCACAGATACGCAGTATTTT. Protein product: CSARTDSTDTQYF.

This chain connects TRBV6-6 to TRBJ2-3, with D hard to call. V lost 2 bases, J lost 0 bases, and 6 bases lay in between. Germline V CDR1 and CDR2: MNHNY, SVGAGI (reference sequence). The CDR3 runs 14 residues. CDR3 amino acids: CASSYPDSTDTQYF. As DNA, the CDR3 is TGTGCCAGCAGTTACCCCGACAGCACAGATACGCAGTATTTT.

This clonotype was seen more than once but under ten times. The chain couples TRBV29-1 to TRBJ1-1; D gene unclear. The ends were cut back, 4 bases at V and 1 base at J, with 7 bases in the middle. Looked up from germline, CDR1 is SQVTM and CDR2 is ANQGSEA. This CDR3 region has 12 residues. The DNA for the CDR3 is TGCAGCGTTGGTTGGGGGAACACTGAAGCTTTCTTT. This sequence encodes CSVGWGNTEAFF. The entire variable domain, with the rest obtained from reference TRBV29-1 and TRBJ1-1, is as follows: SAVISQKPSRDICQRGTSLTIQCQVDSQVTMMFWYRQQPGQSLTLIATANQGSEATYESGFVIDKFPISRPNLTFSTLTVSNMSPEDSSIYLCSVGWGNTEAFFGQGTRLTVV.

This clonotype was observed a few times. This chain connects TRBV5-1 to TRBJ2-5; D remains ambiguous. V lost 1 base and J lost 9, with 10 bases in between. This CDR3 has 12 amino acids. The germline V gene encodes CDR1 SGHRS and CDR2 YFSETQ. In DNA form, the CDR3 reads TGCGCCAGCAGCTTGCAGGTTGGGGCCCAGTACTTC. Protein: CASSLQVGAQYF.

The V call is TRBV9, the J call TRBJ1-1; 7 bases agree with TRBD1. In germline, CDR1 is SGDLS, CDR2 YYNGEE. This CDR3 spans 14 amino acids. V lost 5 bases to trimming and J lost 2 bases; unmatched junction nucleotides: 6. The CDR3 DNA reads TGTGCCAGCAGATCCGACAGGGTAAACACTGAAGCTTTCTTT. It translates to CASRSDRVNTEAFF.

At least ten counts were recorded for this clonotype. The chain is built from TRBV6-2 or TRBV6-3 and TRBJ2-7; TRBD1 might be the D (6 bases). This CDR3 is 12 amino acids long. Germline CDR1 is MNHEY and CDR2 is SVGEGT. The germline V and J ends were trimmed by 5 bases and 3 bases, with 8 bases remaining between them. The CDR3 here is CASSKQGYEQYF. CDR3 nucleotide sequence: TGTGCCAGCAGTAAACAGGGCTACGAGCAGTACTTC.

The chain recombines TRBV29-1 with TRBJ2-5; a possible D gene is TRBD1 (5 bases). Trimming took off 8 bases at V and 2 bases at J, with 9 bases between the two ends. CDR1 and CDR2 from the germline V gene are SQVTM and ANQGSEA. CDR3 length equals 11 residues. CDR3 residues: CSKTVQETQYF. The CDR3 DNA sequence: TGCAGCAAGACAGTGCAAGAGACCCAGTACTTC.

The table lists this clonotype with a few counts. The chain is built from TRBV20-1 and TRBJ1-2; D call uncertain. The germline CDR1 and CDR2 sequences are DFQATT and SNEGSKA (reference sequence). This CDR3 spans 13 amino acids. The ends were cut back, 3 bases at V and 7 bases at J, with 15 bases in the middle. CDR3 nucleotides: TGCAGTGCTAGTCTTCCCGAATGGCGTGGCTACACCTTC. As protein: CSASLPEWRGYTF.

This clonotype has at least ten counts. The chain uses TRBV6-4 and TRBJ2-2, with 7 bases lining up with TRBD1. This CDR3 has 15 residues. Germline values: CDR1 MRHNA, CDR2 SNTAGT. After removal of 5 bases from V and 5 bases from J, the junction contained 8 bases not matched to a gene. This CDR3 is CASSPVTGTTGELFF. DNA of the CDR3: TGTGCCAGCAGTCCGGTGACAGGGACGACCGGGGAGCTGTTTTTT.

This clonotype occurred a few times. The chain recombines TRBV4-3 with TRBJ2-2; 13 bases are shared with TRBD2. There are 18 residues in the CDR3. Germline CDR1 is LGHNA and CDR2 is YSLEER. Trimming at V came to 1 base and at J to 4 bases, leaving 6 bases not matched to a gene. The CDR3 loop is CASSQGSGLAGPTGELFF. CDR3 in DNA: TGCGCCAGCAGCCAAGGGTCGGGACTAGCGGGACCCACCGGGGAGCTGTTTTTT.

This clonotype has ten or more counts. This chain links TRBV25-1 with TRBJ2-1; D may be TRBD1 or TRBD2 (6 bases each). There are 15 residues in the CDR3. Trimming left V 2 bases short and J 12 bases short, with 20 bases between. Germline V gene lookup returns CDR1 MGHDK and CDR2 SYGVNS. CDR3 residues: CASSEGGAGSDLQFF. As DNA, the CDR3 is TGTGCCAGCAGTGAAGGGGGCGCGGGGTCAGACCTGCAGTTCTTC.

The chain combines TRBV7-9 with TRBJ2-3; tentative D call: TRBD2 (6 bases). V lost 7 bases and J 0 bases, leaving 23 bases between the germline ends. The germline V gene has CDR1 SEHNR and CDR2 FQNEAQ (reference sequence). The CDR3 totals 18 residues. CDR3 DNA sequence: TGTGCCAGCAACCCGACTAGTCTATATTCTTCTAGCACAGATACGCAGTATTTT. It specifies CASNPTSLYSSSTDTQYF.

The V and J genes are TRBV20-1 and TRBJ2-3; D not resolved. This CDR3 contains 14 residues. The germline V gene encodes CDR1 DFQATT and CDR2 SNEGSKA (reference sequence). V was shortened by 6 bases and J by 4 bases, with 17 bases between the two germline ends. CDR3 coding DNA: TGCAGTGCCCACCTAGTCCCCCCGCCAGATACGCAGTATTTT. Its translation is CSAHLVPPPDTQYF.

V usage is TRBV7-9 and J usage is TRBJ2-7; the match to TRBD2 covers 8 bases. J gave up 5 bases and V 6 bases, and 9 bases lay outside the gene matches. Germline assignment: CDR1 SEHNR and CDR2 FQNEAQ (reference sequence). The CDR3 consists of 14 residues. The CDR3 reads CASSSFGGVNEQYF. The CDR3 DNA reads as TGTGCCAGCAGTTCGTTCGGGGGGGTGAACGAGCAGTACTTC.

This clonotype has only a few counts. The V gene is TRBV29-1, the J gene TRBJ1-5, with D possibly TRBD1 on 6 matching bases. The CDR3 has 12 amino acids. Germline assignment: CDR1 SQVTM and CDR2 ANQGSEA. Trimming cost V 6 bases and J 4 bases, with 10 bases left between them. The CDR3 region is CSVRDTNQPQHF. For the CDR3, the DNA is TGCAGCGTCCGGGACACTAATCAGCCCCAGCATTTT.

The chain is built from TRBV6-2 or TRBV6-3 and TRBJ1-2; D gene ambiguous. Germline loops: CDR1 MNHEY, CDR2 SVGEGT. Trimming removed 2 bases at V and 7 bases at J, with 11 bases between. The CDR3 consists of 13 residues. The CDR3 DNA reads as TGTGCCAGCAGTTACGAGGCAGGTCGTGGCTACACCTTC. Protein sequence: CASSYEAGRGYTF.